This is a list of T cell receptor beta chains from one sample in a study of blood T cell repertoires in COVID-19. Libraries were prepared by immunoSEQ multiplex PCR; TCRdb keeps only in-frame clonotypes and omits some of them. This repertoire shows around 700,000 clones, about 90% found once; its top ten account for approximately 0.25%. Source material: peripheral blood. The receptor source for this set is a woman aged 18-29 years with acute or convalescent COVID-19. The CDR3 runs from the conserved cysteine through the conserved F or W. Fields, in order: clone size, CDR3 length, D gene, J gene, V gene, CDR3 protein, CDR3 DNA. A D gene is named only where the DNA matches it firmly. A row's size may be missing; if present it is once, few, many or a size class.

.	14	TRBD1	TRBJ1-2	TRBV4-3	CASSQDQGAEGYTF	TGCGCCAGCAGCCAAGATCAGGGGGCGGAGGGCTACACCTTC
once	14	.	TRBJ1-1	TRBV11-2	CASSLVRVRIKAFF	TGTGCCAGCAGCTTAGTGCGGGTGCGAATCAAAGCTTTCTTT
.	15	.	TRBJ2-1	TRBV6-2/TRBV6-3	CASSDFRGRYNEQFF	TGTGCCAGCAGTGACTTTAGGGGCAGATACAATGAGCAGTTCTTC
.	13	TRBD1	TRBJ1-2	TRBV19	CASTEDRGRVYTF	TGTGCCAGTACTGAGGACAGGGGGCGAGTCTACACCTTC
.	15	.	TRBJ1-6	TRBV5-6	CASSSDITYNSPLHF	TGTGCCAGCAGCTCCGACATCACCTATAATTCACCCCTCCACTTT
.	15	.	TRBJ2-3	TRBV28	CASSSLARFTDTQYF	TGTGCCAGCAGTTCCTTGGCGCGGTTCACAGATACGCAGTATTTT
.	15	TRBD1	TRBJ2-7	TRBV19	CASSPDQGEVHEQYF	TGTGCCAGTAGTCCGGACCAGGGGGAAGTCCACGAGCAGTACTTC
once	15	.	TRBJ2-2	TRBV7-2	CASSFSGVSTGELFF	TGTGCCAGCAGCTTTAGCGGTGTCAGCACCGGGGAGCTGTTTTTT
.	18	TRBD1	TRBJ1-4	TRBV3-1/TRBV3-2	CASSQSRGTGGTNEKLFF	TGTGCCAGCAGCCAATCTAGGGGGACAGGGGGGACTAATGAAAAACTGTTTTTT
once	17	.	TRBJ1-6	TRBV7-8	CASSLPRWQGRDSPLHF	TGTGCCAGCAGCTTACCTCGGTGGCAGGGGCGCGATTCACCCCTCCACTTT
.	15	.	TRBJ1-3	TRBV5-5	CASIQGTFSGNTIYF	TGTGCCAGCATCCAGGGTACTTTCTCTGGAAACACCATATATTTT
.	13	TRBD1	TRBJ1-1	TRBV29-1	CSGTGTGNAEAFF	TGCAGCGGCACCGGGACAGGGAATGCTGAAGCTTTCTTT
.	14	.	TRBJ1-4	TRBV11-2	CASSQRQVQEKLFF	TGTGCCAGCAGCCAGCGACAGGTTCAAGAAAAACTGTTTTTT
.	16	.	TRBJ1-1	TRBV6-5	CASSYRYGGVYTEAFF	TGTGCCAGCAGTTATCGCTATGGGGGGGTTTACACTGAAGCTTTCTTT
.	13	TRBD1	TRBJ1-2	TRBV12-3/TRBV12-4	CASRLQGIYGYTF	TGTGCCAGCAGGCTACAGGGGATCTATGGCTACACCTTC
.	16	.	TRBJ2-7	TRBV12-2	CASRLTYRGSGYEQYF	TGTGCAAGTCGCTTAACCTACAGGGGGTCAGGCTACGAGCAGTACTTC
once	13	.	TRBJ1-5	TRBV11-2	CASSLGLNQPQHF	TGTGCCAGCAGCCTCGGTCTCAATCAGCCCCAGCATTTT
.	15	.	TRBJ1-3	TRBV6-4	CASSVPGGDEVTIYF	TGTGCCAGCAGCGTCCCGGGGGGAGATGAGGTCACCATATATTTT
.	15	.	TRBJ2-7	TRBV4-3	CASSQDQGISYEQYF	TGCGCCAGCAGCCAAGATCAGGGAATCTCCTACGAGCAGTACTTC
.	12	.	TRBJ1-2	TRBV24-1	CATSDGYYGYTF	TGTGCCACCAGTGACGGTTACTATGGCTACACCTTC